This TCR beta chain was captured in a study of blood T cell repertoires in COVID-19. Overall study context: In each case, the material was cDNA or gDNA derived from T cells, B-cell-depleted T cells, or PBMCs.

Germline lookup yields CDR1 MNHEY and CDR2 SVGAGI. Trimming took 6 bases from V and 0 from J; bases not matched to a gene: 4. This CDR3 is built from 15 residues. All enrollees were about 18 to 100 years old and from roughly 22 US areas. Grouping used clinical history reported by participants in a survey and questionnaire. Authors' data handling: The assay estimated nucleated cells by amplifying reference gene primers. Only in-frame clones appear in the TCRdb table, and some are missing; sequencing was by immunoSEQ multiplex PCR. The D gene and trimming were derived from the DNA, and the V and J assignments and clone size from that table. The table shows hundreds of thousands of clones, with 88% occurring only once.

The sample consisted of PBMCs or T cells enriched from blood (not recorded which). The chain joins TRBV6-5 to TRBJ1-3; 8 positions match TRBD1. The source of this sequence is a woman aged 60-70 years who had recovered from COVID-19. The DNA of the CDR3 is TGTGCCAGCAGAGCAGGGGGCAGCTCTGGAAACACCATATATTTT. Amino acid sequence: CASRAGGSSGNTIYF.